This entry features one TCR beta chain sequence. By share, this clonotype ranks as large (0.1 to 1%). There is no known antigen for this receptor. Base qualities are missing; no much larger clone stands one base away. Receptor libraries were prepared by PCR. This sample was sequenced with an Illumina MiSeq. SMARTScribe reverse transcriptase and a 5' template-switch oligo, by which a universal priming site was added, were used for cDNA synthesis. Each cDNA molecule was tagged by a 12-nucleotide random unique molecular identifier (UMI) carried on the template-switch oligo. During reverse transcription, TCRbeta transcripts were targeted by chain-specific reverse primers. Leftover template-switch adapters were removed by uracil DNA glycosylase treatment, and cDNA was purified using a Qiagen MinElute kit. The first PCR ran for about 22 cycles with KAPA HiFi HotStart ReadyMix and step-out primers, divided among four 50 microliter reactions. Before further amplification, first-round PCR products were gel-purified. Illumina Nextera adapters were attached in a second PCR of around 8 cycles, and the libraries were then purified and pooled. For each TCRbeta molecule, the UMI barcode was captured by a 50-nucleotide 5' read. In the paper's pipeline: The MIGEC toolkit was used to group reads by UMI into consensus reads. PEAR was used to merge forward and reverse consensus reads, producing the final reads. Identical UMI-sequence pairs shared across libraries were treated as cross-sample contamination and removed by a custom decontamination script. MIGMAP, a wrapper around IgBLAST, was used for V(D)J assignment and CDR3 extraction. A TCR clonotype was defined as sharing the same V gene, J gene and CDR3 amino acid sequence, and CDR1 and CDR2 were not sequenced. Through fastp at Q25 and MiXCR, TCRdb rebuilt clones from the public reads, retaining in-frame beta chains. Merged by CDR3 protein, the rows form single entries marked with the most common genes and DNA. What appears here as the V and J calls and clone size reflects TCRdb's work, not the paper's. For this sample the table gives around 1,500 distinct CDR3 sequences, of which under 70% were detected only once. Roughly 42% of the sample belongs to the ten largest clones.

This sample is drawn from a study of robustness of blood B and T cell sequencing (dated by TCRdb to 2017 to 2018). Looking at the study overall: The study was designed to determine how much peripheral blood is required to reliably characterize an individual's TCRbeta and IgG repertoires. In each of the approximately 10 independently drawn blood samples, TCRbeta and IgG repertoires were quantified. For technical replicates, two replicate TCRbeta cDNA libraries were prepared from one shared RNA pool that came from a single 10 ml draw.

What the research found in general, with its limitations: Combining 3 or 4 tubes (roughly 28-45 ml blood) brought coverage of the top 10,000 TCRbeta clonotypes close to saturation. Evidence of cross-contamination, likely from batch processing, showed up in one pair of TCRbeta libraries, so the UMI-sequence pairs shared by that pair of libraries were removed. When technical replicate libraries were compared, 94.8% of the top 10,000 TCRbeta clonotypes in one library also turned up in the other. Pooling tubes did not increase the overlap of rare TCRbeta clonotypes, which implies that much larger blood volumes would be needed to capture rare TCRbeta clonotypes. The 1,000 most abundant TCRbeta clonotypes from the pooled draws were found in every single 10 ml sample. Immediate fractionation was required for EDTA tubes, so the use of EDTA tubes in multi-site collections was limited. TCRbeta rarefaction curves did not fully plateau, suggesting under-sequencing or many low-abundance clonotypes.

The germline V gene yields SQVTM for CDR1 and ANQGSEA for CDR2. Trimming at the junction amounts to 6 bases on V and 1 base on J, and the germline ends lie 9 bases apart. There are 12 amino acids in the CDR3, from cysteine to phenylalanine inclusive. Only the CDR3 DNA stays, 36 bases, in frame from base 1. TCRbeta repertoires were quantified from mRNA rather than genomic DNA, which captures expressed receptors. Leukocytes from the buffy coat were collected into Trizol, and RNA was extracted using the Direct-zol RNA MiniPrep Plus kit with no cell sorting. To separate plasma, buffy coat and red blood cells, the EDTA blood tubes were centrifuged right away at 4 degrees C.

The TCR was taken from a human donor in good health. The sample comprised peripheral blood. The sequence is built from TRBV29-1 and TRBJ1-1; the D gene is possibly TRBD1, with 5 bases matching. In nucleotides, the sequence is TGCAGCGTGACAGAGAGGAACACTGAAGCTTTCTTT. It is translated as CSVTERNTEAFF. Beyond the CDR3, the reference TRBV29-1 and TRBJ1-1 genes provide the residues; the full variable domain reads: SAVISQKPSRDICQRGTSLTIQCQVDSQVTMMFWYRQQPGQSLTLIATANQGSEATYESGFVIDKFPISRPNLTFSTLTVSNMSPEDSSIYLCSVTERNTEAFFGQGTRLTVV.